The sequence of this TCR beta chain was determined in a study of T cell repertoires in ileal Crohn's disease. Study-level points and caveats: Active smokers at surgery had more clonal expansions than non-smokers.

Sequenced by immunoSEQ multiplex PCR; TCRdb stores in-frame clones only, minus some. The data contain 15,000 to 20,000 clones, approximately 80% of them singletons. Regarding time point: inflamed ileum from the surgical specimen. The CDR3 length is 13 residues. J lost 3 bases, V lost 4 bases, and 2 bases had no gene match. CDR1 is SGHAT, CDR2 FQNNGV, per germline. On this clone: Its antigen is not identified. This CDR3 is also generated by other DNA sequences in the sample.

This sequence joins TRBV11-2 and TRBJ2-7; 8 positions match TRBD1. The clonotype was recovered from an adult with Crohn's disease. The sequenced material came from ileal tissue. The CDR3 region is CASSYDRGYEQYF. The CDR3 bases are TGTGCCAGCAGCTATGACAGGGGCTACGAGCAGTACTTC.